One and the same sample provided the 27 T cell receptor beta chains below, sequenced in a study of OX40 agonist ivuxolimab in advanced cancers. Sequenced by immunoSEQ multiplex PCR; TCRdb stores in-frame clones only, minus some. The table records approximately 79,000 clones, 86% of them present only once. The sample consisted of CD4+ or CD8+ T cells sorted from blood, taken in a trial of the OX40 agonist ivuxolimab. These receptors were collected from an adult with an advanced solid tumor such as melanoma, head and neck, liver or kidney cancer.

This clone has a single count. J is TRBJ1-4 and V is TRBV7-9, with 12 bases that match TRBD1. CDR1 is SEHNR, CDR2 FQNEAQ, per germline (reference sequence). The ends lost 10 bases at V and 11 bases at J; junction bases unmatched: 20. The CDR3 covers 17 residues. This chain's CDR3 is CATLAGTGGEIRLKLFF. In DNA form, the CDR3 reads TGTGCCACCCTTGCCGGGACAGGGGGCGAAATTAGATTGAAACTGTTTTTT.

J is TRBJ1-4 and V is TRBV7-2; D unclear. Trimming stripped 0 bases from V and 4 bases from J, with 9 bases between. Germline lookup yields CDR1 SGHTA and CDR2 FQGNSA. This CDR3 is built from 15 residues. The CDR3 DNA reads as TGTGCCAGCAGCTTAGCGGGGTATATTAATGAAAAACTGTTTTTT. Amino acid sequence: CASSLAGYINEKLFF.

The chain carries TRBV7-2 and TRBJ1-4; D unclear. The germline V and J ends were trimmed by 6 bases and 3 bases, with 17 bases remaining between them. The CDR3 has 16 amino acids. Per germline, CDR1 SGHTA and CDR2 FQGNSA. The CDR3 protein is CASSFRSSGANEKLFF. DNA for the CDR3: TGTGCCAGCAGTTTCCGTTCGTCCGGGGCTAATGAAAAACTGTTTTTT.

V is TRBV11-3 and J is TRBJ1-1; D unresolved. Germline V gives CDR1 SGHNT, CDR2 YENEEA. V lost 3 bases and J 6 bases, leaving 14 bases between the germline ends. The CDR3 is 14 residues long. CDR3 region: CASSFTITGPEAFF. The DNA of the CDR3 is TGTGCCAGCAGCTTTACCATCACTGGACCTGAAGCTTTCTTT.

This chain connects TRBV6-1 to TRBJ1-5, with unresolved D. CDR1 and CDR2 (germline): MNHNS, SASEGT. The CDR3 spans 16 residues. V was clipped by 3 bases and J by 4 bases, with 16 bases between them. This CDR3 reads CASSDIRRTLNQPQHF. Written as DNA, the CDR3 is TGTGCCAGCAGTGACATTCGACGGACCCTTAATCAGCCCCAGCATTTT.

This chain's CDR3 is CASSSPRREGGNEQYF. CDR3 nucleotide sequence: TGTGCCAGCAGCTCCCCTAGGAGGGAAGGGGGCAACGAGCAGTACTTC. The V call is TRBV7-9, the J call TRBJ2-7; weak D call: TRBD1 (7 bases). With 4 bases removed from V and 5 bases from J, the gap between germline ends came to 21 bases. Looked up from germline, CDR1 is SEHNR and CDR2 is FQNEAQ (reference sequence). The CDR3 consists of 16 residues.

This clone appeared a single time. This chain's CDR3 is CSAKSHTEAFF. The CDR3 DNA is TGCAGTGCAAAAAGTCACACTGAAGCTTTCTTT. The chain is built from TRBV20-1 and TRBJ1-1, with D unresolved. Trimming took off 6 bases at V and 3 bases at J, with 8 bases between the two ends. Germline V CDR1 and CDR2: DFQATT, SNEGSKA (reference sequence). The CDR3 loop spans 11 amino acids.

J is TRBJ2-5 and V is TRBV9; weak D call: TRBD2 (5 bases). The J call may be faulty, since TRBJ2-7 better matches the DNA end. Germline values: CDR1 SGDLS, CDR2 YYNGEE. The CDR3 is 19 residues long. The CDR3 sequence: CASSPSGGASNGLPYEQYF. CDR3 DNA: TGTGCCAGCAGCCCGTCCGGAGGTGCTAGTAACGGTTTGCCCTACGAGCAGTACTTC.

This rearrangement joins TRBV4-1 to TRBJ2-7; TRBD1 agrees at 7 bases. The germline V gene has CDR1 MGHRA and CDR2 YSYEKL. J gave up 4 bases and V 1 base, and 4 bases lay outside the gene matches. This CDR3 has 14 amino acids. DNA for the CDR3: TGCGCCAGCAGCCAAGTAGACAGGGTGTACGAGCAGTACTTC. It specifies CASSQVDRVYEQYF.

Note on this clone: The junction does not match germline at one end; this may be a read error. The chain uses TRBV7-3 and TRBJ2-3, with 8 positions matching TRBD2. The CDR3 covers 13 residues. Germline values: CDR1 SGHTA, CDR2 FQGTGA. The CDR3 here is CASSRTSRDTQYF. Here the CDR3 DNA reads TGTGCCAGCAGCCGGACTAGCAGAGATACGCAGTATTTT.

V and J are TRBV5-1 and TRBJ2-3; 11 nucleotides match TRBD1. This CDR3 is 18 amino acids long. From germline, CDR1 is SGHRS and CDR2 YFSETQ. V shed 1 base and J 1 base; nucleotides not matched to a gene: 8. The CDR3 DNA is TGCGCCAGCAGCTTGAAACCCGGGACAGGGGGTGGCACAGATACGCAGTATTTT. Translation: CASSLKPGTGGGTDTQYF. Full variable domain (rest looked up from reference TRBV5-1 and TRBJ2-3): KAGVTQTPRYLIKTRGQQVTLSCSPISGHRSVSWYQQTPGQGLQFLFEYFSETQRNKGNFPGRFSGRQFSNSRSEMNVSTLELGDSALYLCASSLKPGTGGGTDTQYFGPGTRLTVL.

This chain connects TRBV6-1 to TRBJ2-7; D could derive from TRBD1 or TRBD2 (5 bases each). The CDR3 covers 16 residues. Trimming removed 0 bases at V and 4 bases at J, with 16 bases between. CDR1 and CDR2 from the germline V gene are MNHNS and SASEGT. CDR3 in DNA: TGTGCCAGCAGTGAAGCGCGTTGGGGGATCTGGTACGAGCAGTACTTC. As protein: CASSEARWGIWYEQYF.

CDR3 coding DNA: TGTGCCATCAGTGAGTCCGGGACTAGCGGGGGTATGAGGGAGACCCAGTACTTC. It yields the protein CAISESGTSGGMRETQYF. The J gene is TRBJ2-5, the V gene TRBV10-3, with 14 bases fitting TRBD2. Trimming cost V 0 bases and J 5 bases; bases outside gene matches: 8. The length of the CDR3 is 18 residues. Germline-derived CDR1 and CDR2 are ENHRY and SYGVKD.

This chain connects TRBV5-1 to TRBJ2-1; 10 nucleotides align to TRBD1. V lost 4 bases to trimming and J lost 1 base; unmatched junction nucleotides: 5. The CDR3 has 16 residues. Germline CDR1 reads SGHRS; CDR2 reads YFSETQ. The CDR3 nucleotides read TGCGCCAGCAGCATGGGACAGGGGAGTTCCTACAATGAGCAGTTCTTC. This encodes CASSMGQGSSYNEQFF.

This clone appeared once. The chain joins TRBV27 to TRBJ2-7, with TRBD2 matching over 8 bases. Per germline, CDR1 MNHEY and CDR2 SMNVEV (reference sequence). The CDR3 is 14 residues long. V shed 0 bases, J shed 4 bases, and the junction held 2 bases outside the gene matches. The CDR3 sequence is CASSLSSGKYEQYF. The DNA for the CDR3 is TGTGCCAGCAGTTTATCTAGCGGGAAGTACGAGCAGTACTTC.

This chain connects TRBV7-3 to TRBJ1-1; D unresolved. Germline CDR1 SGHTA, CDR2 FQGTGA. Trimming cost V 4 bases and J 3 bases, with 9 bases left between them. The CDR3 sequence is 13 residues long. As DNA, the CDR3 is TGTGCCAGCAGCTCGCGGAGACACACTGAAGCTTTCTTT. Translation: CASSSRRHTEAFF.

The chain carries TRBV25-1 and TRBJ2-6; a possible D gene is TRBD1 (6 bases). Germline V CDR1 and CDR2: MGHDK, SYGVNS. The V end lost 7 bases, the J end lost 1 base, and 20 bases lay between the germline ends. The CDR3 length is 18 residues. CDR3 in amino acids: CASTPGQGLSSGANVLTF. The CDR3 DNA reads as TGTGCCAGCACCCCGGGACAAGGGTTGTCGTCTGGGGCCAACGTCCTGACTTTC.

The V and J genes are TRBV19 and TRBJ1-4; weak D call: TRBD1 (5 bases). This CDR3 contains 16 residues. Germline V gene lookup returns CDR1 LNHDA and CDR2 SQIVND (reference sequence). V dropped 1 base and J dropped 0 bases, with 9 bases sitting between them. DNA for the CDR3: TGTGCCAGTAGTATAGTAAGAGGGGCAACTAATGAAAAACTGTTTTTT. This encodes CASSIVRGATNEKLFF.

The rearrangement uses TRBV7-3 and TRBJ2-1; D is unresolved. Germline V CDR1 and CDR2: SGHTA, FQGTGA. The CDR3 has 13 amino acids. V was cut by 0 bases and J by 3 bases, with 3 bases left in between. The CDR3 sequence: CASSLTGYNEQFF. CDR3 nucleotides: TGTGCCAGCAGCTTAACCGGCTACAATGAGCAGTTCTTC.

In DNA form, the CDR3 reads TGTGCCAGCAACTCCGTAGCGGGGGGGCAATACGAGCAGTACTTC. Residues: CASNSVAGGQYEQYF. The chain combines TRBV27 with TRBJ2-7; 11 bases are a match to TRBD2. Germline V CDR1 and CDR2: MNHEY, SMNVEV (reference sequence). The CDR3 totals 15 residues. Losses at the gene ends were 7 bases for V and 4 bases for J; bases not matched to a gene: 9.

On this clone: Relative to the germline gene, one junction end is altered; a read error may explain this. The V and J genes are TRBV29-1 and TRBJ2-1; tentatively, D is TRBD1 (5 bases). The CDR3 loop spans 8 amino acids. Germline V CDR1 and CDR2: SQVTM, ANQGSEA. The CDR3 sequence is CSVETRVF. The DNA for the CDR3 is TGCAGCGTTGAGACCAGGGTCTTC.

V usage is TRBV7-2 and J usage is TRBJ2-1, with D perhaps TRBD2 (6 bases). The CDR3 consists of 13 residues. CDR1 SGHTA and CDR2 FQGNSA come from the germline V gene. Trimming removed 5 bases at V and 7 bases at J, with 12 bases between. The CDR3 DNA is TGTGCCAGCAGCCGCCGCGCGGGGAATGAGCAGTTCTTC. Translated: CASSRRAGNEQFF.

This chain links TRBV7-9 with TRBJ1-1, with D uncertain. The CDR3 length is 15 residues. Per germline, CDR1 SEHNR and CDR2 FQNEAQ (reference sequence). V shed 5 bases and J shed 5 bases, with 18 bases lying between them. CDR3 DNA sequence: TGTGCCAGCAGCCCCAGCAGCATAGGAGGGACTGAAGCTTTCTTT. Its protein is CASSPSSIGGTEAFF.

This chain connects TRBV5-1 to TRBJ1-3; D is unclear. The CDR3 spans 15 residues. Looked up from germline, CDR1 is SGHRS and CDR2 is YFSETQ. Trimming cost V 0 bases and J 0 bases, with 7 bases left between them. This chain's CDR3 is CASSLVGNSGNTIYF. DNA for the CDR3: TGCGCCAGCAGCTTGGTAGGCAACTCTGGAAACACCATATATTTT.

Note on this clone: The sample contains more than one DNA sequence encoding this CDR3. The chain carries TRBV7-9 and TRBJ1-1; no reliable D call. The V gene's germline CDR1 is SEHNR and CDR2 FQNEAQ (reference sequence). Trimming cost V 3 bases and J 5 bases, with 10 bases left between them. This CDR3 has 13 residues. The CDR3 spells CASSLGWDTEAFF. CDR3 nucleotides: TGTGCCAGCAGCTTGGGGTGGGATACTGAAGCTTTCTTT.

The CDR3 reads CASSRLAGTYEQYF. CDR3 bases: TGTGCCAGTAGTCGTTTAGCGGGAACCTACGAGCAGTACTTC. This chain joins TRBV19 and TRBJ2-5, with TRBD2 identical over 8 bases. The J call is in doubt because the DNA end fits TRBJ2-7 better. The CDR3 has 14 residues. CDR1 and CDR2 (germline): LNHDA, SQIVND (reference sequence).

The CDR3: CASSVAGTREQYF. CDR3 bases: TGTGCCAGTAGTGTAGCCGGGACGAGGGAGCAGTACTTC. The V call is TRBV19, the J call TRBJ2-7, with D perhaps TRBD1 or TRBD2 (5 bases each). CDR1 and CDR2 (germline): LNHDA, SQIVND (reference sequence). The ends were cut back, 5 bases at V and 7 bases at J, with 15 bases in the middle. The CDR3 length is 13 residues.